The subject of this entry is one T cell receptor (beta chain). The antigen this receptor binds is unknown. Qualities for individual bases were not recorded, and no much larger clone is one base off. V has 4 bases trimmed and J has 7 bases trimmed; junction bases matching no gene number 4. The germline V gene specifies SGHTA as CDR1 and FQGNSA as CDR2. The CDR3 runs 14 residues from the cysteine to the phenylalanine. Here the CDR3 DNA is all that survives: 42 bases in frame from base 1. The sample's time point, from its label and the paper: about 28 days (+/-7) after the second vaccine dose. AZD1222 recipients given second doses at about 4 weeks or at about 12 weeks were pooled, since spike-specific TCR depth and breadth were not found to differ between the two schedules. Vaccinee samples came from UK trials COV001 and COV002, including a single-blind randomized controlled phase 2/3 trial of AZD1222 (ChAdOx1 nCoV-19) in healthy adults. Trial participant PBMC samples were collected at day 0 and day 28 after the second dose for TCRbeta chain sequencing.

The sample is drawn from a study of T cell responses to AZD1222 COVID-19 vaccine (dated by TCRdb to about 2021). In the study overall: A total of about 230 trial participants underwent TCR sequencing, of whom some 210 received two doses of AZD1222 and around 25 received two doses of the MenACWY control vaccine. Trial participants were enrolled into age subgroups of 18-55, 56-69 and 70-plus years, which contained about 150, 27 and 61 TCR-sequenced participants, respectively. Results the study describes overall, beyond this receptor: Participants were mostly white British, with more females than males. The authors suggested clonal diversity may have been underestimated. Vaccine-associated CD4 TCRs spanned the whole spike protein, with dominant responses in regions 160-218 and 743-854. The 56-69-year group was small, and its depth increase did not reach significance, likely because of low power. Reportedly, close to half of the unique spike-specific TCRs recognized epitopes lying outside the regions that are mutated in the B.1.351 and B.1.1.7 variants. After two AZD1222 doses, both the breadth and the depth of spike-specific TCRs were significantly higher than at day 0 and than in MenACWY recipients. Conclusions about previously exposed vaccinees are limited, since just five or six AZD1222 recipients were seropositive for SARS-CoV-2 at baseline. No day 14 peak-response samples were available, so repertoires were characterized only after the peak T cell response.

The CDR3 regions of human TCRbeta chains were subjected to immunosequencing. The paper's data handling went like this. TCRs in the repertoires were compared against a reference library of SARS-CoV-2-specific TCRs that had been generated with the MIRA antigen-specificity platform. Breadth meant the fraction of unique TCRs that were SARS-CoV-2-associated, whereas depth meant the fraction of total T cells that were SARS-CoV-2-associated. Using the MIRA data, each spike-specific TCR was assigned both to the spike region to which the TCR was reactive and to a CD4 or CD8 class. Log10-transformed breadth and depth values were compared by one-way ANOVA with Sidak's multiple comparisons tests. TCRdb carries this immuneACCESS record with in-frame sequences only. Its versions omit some clonotypes, under half of them owing to an unresolved V gene in the studies checked, with the rest unexplained. The V and J calls and clone size were taken over from that table, and D and trimming were inferred from the DNA. The sample has tens of thousands of clones on record, roughly nine tenths of them singletons. The ten top clones hold approximately 8.6% of the sample.

The starting material was peripheral blood, obtained 28 days after the second AZD1222 dose. Here the chain combines TRBV7-2 and TRBJ1-4; 9 bases in the middle match TRBD1. The TCR comes from an adult who received the AZD1222 COVID-19 vaccine. The encoded CDR3 is CASSSGQGGEKLFF. The sequenced DNA: TGTGCCAGCAGCTCGGGACAGGGAGGTGAAAAACTGTTTTTT.